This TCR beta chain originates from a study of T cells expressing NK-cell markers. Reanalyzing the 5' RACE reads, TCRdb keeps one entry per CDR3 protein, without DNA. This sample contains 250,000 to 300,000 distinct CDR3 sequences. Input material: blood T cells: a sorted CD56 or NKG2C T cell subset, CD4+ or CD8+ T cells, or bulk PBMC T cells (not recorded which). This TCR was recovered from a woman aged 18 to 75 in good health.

CDR3 region: CSVVEGAGTDTQYF. The chain combines TRBV29-1 with TRBJ2-3; the D gene TCRdb calls, TRBD1, cannot be checked with no DNA. The CDR3 consists of 14 residues. Germline V gene lookup returns CDR1 SQVTM and CDR2 ANQGSEA.